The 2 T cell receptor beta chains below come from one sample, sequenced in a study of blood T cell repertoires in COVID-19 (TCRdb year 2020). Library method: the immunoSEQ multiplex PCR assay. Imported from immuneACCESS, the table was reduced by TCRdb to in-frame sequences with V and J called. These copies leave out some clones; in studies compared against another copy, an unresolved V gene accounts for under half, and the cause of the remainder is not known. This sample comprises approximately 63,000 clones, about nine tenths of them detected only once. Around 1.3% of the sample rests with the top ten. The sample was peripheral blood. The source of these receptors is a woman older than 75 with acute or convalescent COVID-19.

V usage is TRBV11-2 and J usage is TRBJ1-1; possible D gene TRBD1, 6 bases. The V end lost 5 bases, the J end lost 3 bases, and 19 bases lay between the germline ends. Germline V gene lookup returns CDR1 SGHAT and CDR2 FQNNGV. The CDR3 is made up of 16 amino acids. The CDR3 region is CASSPRDIGRDTEAFF. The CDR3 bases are TGTGCCAGCAGCCCCCGGGACATCGGTCGGGACACTGAAGCTTTCTTT.

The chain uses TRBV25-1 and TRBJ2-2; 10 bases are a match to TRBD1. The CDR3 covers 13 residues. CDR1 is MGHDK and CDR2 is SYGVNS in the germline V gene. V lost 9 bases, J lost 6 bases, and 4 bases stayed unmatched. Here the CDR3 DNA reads TGTGCCAGGCGGGACAGGGGCGCCGGGGAGCTGTTTTTT. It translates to CARRDRGAGELFF.